The 8 T cell receptor beta chains below all came from one sample that was sequenced in a study of blood T cell repertoires in COVID-19 (dated by TCRdb to 2020 to 2022). Libraries came from the immunoSEQ multiplex PCR assay. Imported from immuneACCESS, the table was reduced by TCRdb to in-frame sequences with V and J called. These copies leave out some clones; in studies compared against another copy, an unresolved V gene accounts for under half, and the cause of the remainder is not known. Here the sample has a few hundred thousand clones; 88% occur a single time. The top ten clonotypes cover 0.99% of the sample. Sequencing used peripheral blood. Every receptor here comes from a middle-aged woman who had recovered from COVID-19.

The chain uses TRBV6-2 or TRBV6-3 and TRBJ1-4; the D is unclear. The CDR3 has 13 amino acids. V was cut by 4 bases and J by 7 bases, with 10 bases left in between. Germline CDR1 and CDR2: MNHEY and SVGEGT. The CDR3 DNA is TGTGCCAGCAGTTGGAGGACCCGTGAAAAACTGTTTTTT. Protein product: CASSWRTREKLFF.

This clone was counted between two and nine times. The V call is TRBV19, the J call TRBJ2-1, with 10 bases aligning to TRBD2. With 1 base clipped from V and 15 bases from J, the junction kept 6 bases outside the gene matches. Looked up from germline, CDR1 is LNHDA and CDR2 is SQIVND (reference sequence). This CDR3 is 13 amino acids long. Here the CDR3 DNA reads TGTGCCAGTAGTATAGGGCTAGCGGGAGCGGTGTTCTTC. It translates to CASSIGLAGAVFF.

The rearrangement uses TRBV11-3 and TRBJ2-2; 7 bases are shared with TRBD1. V was clipped by 5 bases and J by 3 bases; unmatched bases: 6. The CDR3 consists of 15 residues. Germline CDR1 and CDR2: SGHNT and YENEEA. CDR3 in amino acids: CASSATGLDTGELFF. DNA for the CDR3: TGTGCCAGCAGCGCGACAGGGCTGGACACCGGGGAGCTGTTTTTT.

This clone was picked up a small number of times. The chain joins TRBV9 to TRBJ1-1; TRBD1 agrees at 7 bases. This CDR3 region has 14 residues. Trimming took 4 bases from V and 1 from J; bases not matched to a gene: 4. CDR1 and CDR2 (germline): SGDLS, YYNGEE. CDR3 protein: CASSPRQGNTEAFF. The DNA of the CDR3 is TGTGCCAGCAGCCCCCGACAGGGGAACACTGAAGCTTTCTTT.

The rearrangement joins TRBV4-3 to TRBJ2-7; D is possibly TRBD2 (6 bases). The CDR3 sequence is 17 residues long. From germline, CDR1 is LGHNA and CDR2 YSLEER. Between the trimmed V and J ends, which lost 0 bases and 2 bases, there was a span of 17 bases. The CDR3 nucleotides are TGCGCCAGCAGCCAAGATTATGCGGCTAGCGCGACCTACGAGCAGTACTTC. Its protein is CASSQDYAASATYEQYF.

The chain is built from TRBV4-3 and TRBJ2-7; TRBD2 agrees at 7 bases. The germline gives CDR1 LGHNA, CDR2 YSLEER. Germline trimming cut 3 bases from V and 4 bases from J; bases unmatched to any gene: 12. The CDR3 has 16 amino acids. The CDR3 spells CASSQSGGGSGYEQYF. The CDR3 DNA follows: TGCGCCAGCAGCCAGTCCGGTGGCGGGAGTGGTTACGAGCAGTACTTC.

This chain joins TRBV9 and TRBJ2-7, with TRBD2 matching 7 bases. After removal of 0 bases from V and 1 base from J, the junction contained 4 bases not matched to a gene. Germline CDR1 is SGDLS and CDR2 is YYNGEE. The CDR3 has 15 residues. The CDR3 region has the DNA TGTGCCAGCAGCGTAGTTGTTAGCGGGTCCTACGAGCAGTACTTC. Protein sequence: CASSVVVSGSYEQYF.

V usage is TRBV21-1 and J usage is TRBJ2-7; the D call of TRBD1 is as the table states it, not checked on the DNA. TRBV21-1 is designated a pseudogene. This CDR3 has 14 amino acids. As DNA, the CDR3 is TGTGCCAGCAGCAAAGGACAGGTACCCTACGAGCAGTACGTC. Translating it yields CASSKGQVPYEQYV.